This entry is about one T cell receptor beta chain. Its specificity is not known. V was pared by 0 bases and J by 4 bases, with 13 bases between. Per germline, CDR1 SGDLS and CDR2 YYNGEE. The CDR3 totals 15 residues. Data came from immunoSEQ multiplex PCR; TCRdb stores just in-frame clones and leaves some out. The sample shows roughly 200,000 clones, more than 90% of them seen only once. The sample originates from a study of T cell responses to AZD1222 COVID-19 vaccine. Study-wide points: White British people made up most donors, females outnumbered males, and clonal diversity was possibly underestimated.

The material was peripheral blood, obtained 28 days after the second dose of the MenACWY control vaccine. The chain links TRBV9 to TRBJ1-1, with D uncertain. The TCR originated in an adult who received the MenACWY meningococcal vaccine as a control. Written as DNA, the CDR3 is TGTGCCAGCAGCGTAGTACATAGTTCTACCACTGAAGCTTTCTTT. Translation gives CASSVVHSSTTEAFF.